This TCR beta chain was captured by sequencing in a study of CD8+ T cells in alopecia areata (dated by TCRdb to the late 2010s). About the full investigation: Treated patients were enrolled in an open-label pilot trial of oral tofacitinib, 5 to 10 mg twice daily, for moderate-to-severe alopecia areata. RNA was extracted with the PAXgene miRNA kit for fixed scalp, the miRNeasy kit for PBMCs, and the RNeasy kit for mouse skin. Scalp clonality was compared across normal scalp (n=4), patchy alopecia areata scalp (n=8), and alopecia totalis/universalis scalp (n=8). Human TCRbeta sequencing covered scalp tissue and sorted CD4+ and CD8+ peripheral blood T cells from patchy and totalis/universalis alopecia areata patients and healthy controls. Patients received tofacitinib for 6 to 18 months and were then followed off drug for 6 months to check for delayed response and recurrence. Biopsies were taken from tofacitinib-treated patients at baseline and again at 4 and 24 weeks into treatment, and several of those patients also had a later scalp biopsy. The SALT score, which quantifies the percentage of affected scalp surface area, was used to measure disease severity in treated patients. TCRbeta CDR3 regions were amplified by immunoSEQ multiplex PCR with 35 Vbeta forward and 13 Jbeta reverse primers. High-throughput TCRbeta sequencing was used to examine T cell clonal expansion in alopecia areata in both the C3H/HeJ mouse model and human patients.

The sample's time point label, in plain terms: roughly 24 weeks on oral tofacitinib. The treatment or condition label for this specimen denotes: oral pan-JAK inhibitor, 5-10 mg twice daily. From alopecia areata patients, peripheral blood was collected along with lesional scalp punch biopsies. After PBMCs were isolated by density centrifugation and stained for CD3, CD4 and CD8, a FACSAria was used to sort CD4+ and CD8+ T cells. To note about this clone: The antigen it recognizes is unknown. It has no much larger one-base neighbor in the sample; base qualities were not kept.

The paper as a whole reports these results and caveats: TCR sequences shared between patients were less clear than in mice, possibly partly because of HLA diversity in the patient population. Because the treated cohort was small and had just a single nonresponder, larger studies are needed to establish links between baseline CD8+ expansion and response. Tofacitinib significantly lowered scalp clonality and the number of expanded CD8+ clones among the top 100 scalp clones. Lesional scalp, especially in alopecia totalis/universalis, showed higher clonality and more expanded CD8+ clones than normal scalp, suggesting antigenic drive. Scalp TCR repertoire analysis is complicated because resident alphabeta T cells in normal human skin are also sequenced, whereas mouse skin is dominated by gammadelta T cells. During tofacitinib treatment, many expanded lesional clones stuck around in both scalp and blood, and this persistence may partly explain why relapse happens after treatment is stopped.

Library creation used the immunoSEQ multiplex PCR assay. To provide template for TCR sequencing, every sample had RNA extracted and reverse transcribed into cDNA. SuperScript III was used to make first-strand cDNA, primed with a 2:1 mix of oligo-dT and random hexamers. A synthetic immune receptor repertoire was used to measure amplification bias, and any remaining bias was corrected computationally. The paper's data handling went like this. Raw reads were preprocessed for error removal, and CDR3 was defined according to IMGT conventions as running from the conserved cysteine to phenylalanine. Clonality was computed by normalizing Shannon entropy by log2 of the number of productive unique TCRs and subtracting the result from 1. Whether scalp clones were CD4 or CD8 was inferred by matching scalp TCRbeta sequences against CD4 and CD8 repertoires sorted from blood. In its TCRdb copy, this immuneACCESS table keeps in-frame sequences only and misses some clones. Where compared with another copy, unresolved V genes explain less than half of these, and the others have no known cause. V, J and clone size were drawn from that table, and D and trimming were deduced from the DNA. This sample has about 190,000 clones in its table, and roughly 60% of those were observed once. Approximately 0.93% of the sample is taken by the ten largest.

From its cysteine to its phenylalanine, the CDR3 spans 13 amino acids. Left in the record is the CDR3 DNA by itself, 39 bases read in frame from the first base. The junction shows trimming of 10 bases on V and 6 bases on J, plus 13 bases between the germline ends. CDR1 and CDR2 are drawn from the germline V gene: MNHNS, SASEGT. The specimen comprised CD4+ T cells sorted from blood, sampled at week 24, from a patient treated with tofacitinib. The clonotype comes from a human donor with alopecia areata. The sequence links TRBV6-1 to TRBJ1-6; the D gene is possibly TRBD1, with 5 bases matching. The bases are TGTGCCACCGCGGGACCGTTTAATTCACCCCTCCACTTT. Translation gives CATAGPFNSPLHF.